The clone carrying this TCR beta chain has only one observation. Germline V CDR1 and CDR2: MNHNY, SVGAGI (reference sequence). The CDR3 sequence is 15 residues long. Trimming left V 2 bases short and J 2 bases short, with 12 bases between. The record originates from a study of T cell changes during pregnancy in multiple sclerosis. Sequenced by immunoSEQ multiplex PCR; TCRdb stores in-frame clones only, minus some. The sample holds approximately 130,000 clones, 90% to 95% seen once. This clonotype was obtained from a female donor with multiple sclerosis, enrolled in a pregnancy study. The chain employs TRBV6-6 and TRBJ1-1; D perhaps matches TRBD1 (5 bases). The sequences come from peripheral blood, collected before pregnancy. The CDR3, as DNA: TGTGCCAGCAGTTACCCCGGGGGGGGAAACACTGAAGCTTTCTTT. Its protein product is CASSYPGGGNTEAFF.